Following are 4 T cell receptor beta chains from one sample sequenced in a study of T cell responses to AZD1222 COVID-19 vaccine. Sequencing was performed with immunoSEQ multiplex PCR; in TCRdb, only in-frame clones are kept and a portion is missing. The sample yields 95,000 to 100,000 clones, 90% seen once. The specimen comprised peripheral blood, sampled on day 0 of AZD1222 vaccination. The receptor source for this set is an adult in good health.

The rearrangement uses TRBV7-9 and TRBJ1-1; 8 bases are a match to TRBD1. Germline CDR1 and CDR2: SEHNR and FQNEAQ (reference sequence). The CDR3 sequence is 14 residues long. The J segment lost 2 bases and the V segment lost 10 bases, leaving 9 bases of the junction unmatched. For the CDR3, the DNA is TGTGCCACCCTACTTGGACAGGGAAACACTGAAGCTTTCTTT. Translation: CATLLGQGNTEAFF. Drawing the rest from reference TRBV7-9 and TRBJ1-1, the complete variable domain is DTGVSQNPRHKITKRGQNVTFRCDPISEHNRLYWYRQTLGQGPEFLTYFQNEAQLEKSRLLSDRFSAERPKGSFSTLEIQRTEQGDSAMYLCATLLGQGNTEAFFGQGTRLTVV.

J is TRBJ1-4 and V is TRBV6-1; D remains ambiguous. The CDR3 contains 13 residues. Trimming shortened V by 3 bases and J by 11 bases, and 13 bases separated the two germline ends. The germline V gene has CDR1 MNHNS and CDR2 SASEGT. CDR3 nucleotide sequence: TGTGCCAGCAGTGACGGTAGAATGAGGAAACTGTTTTTT. This sequence encodes CASSDGRMRKLFF.

The rearrangement links TRBV3-1 (or the pseudogene TRBV3-2) to TRBJ2-3; 7 nucleotides align to TRBD2. Looked up from germline, CDR1 is LGHDT and CDR2 is YNNKEL (reference sequence). This CDR3 contains 14 residues. V lost 1 base, J lost 3 bases, and 1 base stayed unmatched. The CDR3 nucleotides read TGTGCCAGCAGCCAAGCGGGAGGTACAGATACGCAGTATTTT. The encoded protein is CASSQAGGTDTQYF.

The chain recombines TRBV28 with TRBJ1-4; D remains ambiguous. Germline CDR1 and CDR2: MDHEN and SYDVKM. The CDR3 is made up of 14 amino acids. V was clipped by 5 bases and J by 7 bases, with 14 bases between them. CDR3 DNA: TGTGCCAGCAGTCTCCCGGCCCGGGGTGAAAAACTGTTTTTT. This sequence encodes CASSLPARGEKLFF. The full variable domain, its missing parts supplied by reference TRBV28 and TRBJ1-4, is DVKVTQSSRYLVKRTGEKVFLECVQDMDHENMFWYRQDPGLGLRLIYFSYDVKMKEKGDIPEGYSVSREKKERFSLILESASTNQTSMYLCASSLPARGEKLFFGSGTQLSVL.